The clone carrying this T cell receptor (beta chain) was found a few times. As yet, its antigen is unknown. Samples were taken several times over chemoradiotherapy. These data originate in a study of chemoradiotherapy in HPV16-positive cancers. Regarding the study as a whole: Candidate HPV-specific clones and E7-related TCR motifs grew in tumor during treatment. For HPV16-positive patients, expanding HPV-responsive T cells associated with longer recurrence-free survival.

The protocol was immunoSEQ multiplex PCR, while the TCRdb copy is restricted to in-frame clones and leaves out a portion. The data show around 5,700 clones, about 88% seen once. The sample consisted of tumor tissue, taken from a patient who underwent chemoradiotherapy. This sequence was found in a human donor with HPV-associated anogenital cancer.

The DNA for the CDR3 is TGTGCCTGGAGTGAAAAGAGGGATTTCAATGAGCAGTTCTTC. This gives the protein CAWSEKRDFNEQFF. The chain links TRBV30 to TRBJ2-1; a weak D match, TRBD2 (5 bases). Deletions cut 1 base from V and 6 bases from J, with 13 bases between. CDR3 length: 14 residues. In germline, CDR1 is GTSNPN, CDR2 SVGIG (reference sequence). Full variable domain (rest looked up from reference TRBV30 and TRBJ2-1): SQTIHQWPATLVQPVGSPLSLECTVEGTSNPNLYWYRQAAGRGLQLLFYSVGIGQISSEVPQNLSASRPQDRQFILSSKKLLLSDSGFYLCAWSEKRDFNEQFFGPGTRLTVL.